These 19 T cell receptor beta chains were sequenced from one sample in a study of identical twins. In TCRdb, the 5' RACE reads were re-called with MiXCR into one record per CDR3 protein. In the table there are about 890,000 distinct CDR3 sequences, roughly an eighth of which are singletons. The data also belong to a second study, concerning yellow fever vaccine responses in identical twins.

The source material was PBMCs. The origin of the receptors is a woman under 30 in good health.

The table lists this clonotype with many counts. The chain employs TRBV29-1 and TRBJ1-2; D is unclear. There are 12 residues in the CDR3. CDR1 is SQVTM and CDR2 is ANQGSEA in the germline V gene. V gave up 2 bases and J gave up 8 bases, with 12 bases separating them. This CDR3 is CSVENHPDGYTF. The CDR3 DNA reads as TGCAGCGTTGAAAATCACCCCGACGGCTACACCTTC.

The V and J genes are TRBV5-1 and TRBJ2-5, with TRBD2 identical over 7 bases. The CDR3 runs to 15 residues. Trimming removed 6 bases from V and 1 base from J; junction bases left unmatched: 9. From germline, CDR1 is SGHRS and CDR2 YFSETQ. The CDR3 loop reads CASTTSLAAQETQYF. CDR3 sequence (DNA): TGCGCCAGCACAACATCGCTAGCGGCCCAAGAGACCCAGTACTTC.

The chain has TRBV7-9 and TRBJ2-3; TRBD2 might be the D (6 bases). Germline CDR1 reads SEHNR; CDR2 reads FQNEAQ (reference sequence). V shed 0 bases and J shed 2 bases, with 12 bases lying between them. This CDR3 has 16 amino acids. The CDR3 is CASSLAEGPYTDTQYF. DNA of the CDR3: TGTGCCAGCAGCTTAGCGGAGGGGCCCTACACAGATACGCAGTATTTT.

This clonotype has more than one count but fewer than ten. The chain links TRBV11-2 to TRBJ2-5; D possibly matches TRBD1 or TRBD2 (5 bases each). V lost 2 bases and J lost 0, with 13 bases in between. The germline gives CDR1 SGHAT, CDR2 FQNNGV. The CDR3 covers 16 residues. The CDR3 is CASSLFPWGYQETQYF. Written as DNA, the CDR3 is TGTGCCAGCAGCTTATTTCCCTGGGGGTACCAAGAGACCCAGTACTTC.

The chain joins TRBV28 to TRBJ2-4, with D tentatively TRBD1 (6 bases). This CDR3 comprises 14 residues. Germline V gene sequence: CDR1 MDHEN, CDR2 SYDVKM. V was clipped by 7 bases and J by 1 base, with 11 bases between them. The CDR3 here is CASNPGVAKNIQYF. CDR3 nucleotide sequence: TGTGCCAGCAACCCAGGGGTGGCCAAAAACATTCAGTACTTC.

The chain combines TRBV6-2 or TRBV6-3 with TRBJ2-3; D possibly corresponds to TRBD2 (6 bases). CDR1 is MNHEY and CDR2 is SVGEGT in the germline V gene. The CDR3 spans 15 residues. V was shortened by 5 bases and J by 2 bases, with 14 bases between the two germline ends. The CDR3 bases are TGTGCCAGCAGTGATACTAGCCTTCTCACAGATACGCAGTATTTT. Translation gives CASSDTSLLTDTQYF.

This clonotype showed up just a few times. The chain links TRBV6-1 to TRBJ2-1; 11 bases are a match to TRBD2. Germline V gene data show CDR1 as MNHNS and CDR2 as SASEGT. V dropped 6 bases and J dropped 7; count of bases not matched to a gene: 5. This CDR3 has 14 residues. CDR3 sequence reads: CASRGLAGLNEQFF. The CDR3 DNA reads as TGTGCCAGCAGAGGACTAGCGGGCCTTAATGAGCAGTTCTTC.

V gene TRBV20-1 combines with J gene TRBJ2-2, with 9 bases matching TRBD1. Per the germline V gene, CDR1 is DFQATT and CDR2 is SNEGSKA (reference sequence). The CDR3 has 16 residues. J gave up 3 bases and V 0 bases, and 5 bases lay outside the gene matches. The CDR3 region is CSARDPRDRDTGELFF. CDR3 nucleotide sequence: TGCAGTGCTAGAGATCCCAGGGACAGGGACACCGGGGAGCTGTTTTTT.

This clonotype was counted between two and nine times. The chain employs TRBV24-1 and TRBJ2-6; possible D gene TRBD1, 5 bases. Germline V gene data show CDR1 as KGHDR and CDR2 as SFDVKD. Trimming removed 2 bases from V and 2 bases from J, with 9 bases in between. The CDR3 covers 16 residues. The chain's CDR3 is CATSDSRVAGANVLTF. DNA for the CDR3: TGTGCCACCAGTGATTCCAGGGTGGCTGGGGCCAACGTCCTGACTTTC.

Points on this clonotype: A much bigger clone sits one base away, suggesting this may be a read error. Given the absence of the conserved phenylalanine or tryptophan at the CDR3 end, a read error is likely. The chain couples TRBV20-1 to TRBJ2-3; D not certain. The germline gives CDR1 DFQATT, CDR2 SNEGSKA (reference sequence). CDR3 length: 16 residues. The CDR3 coding sequence is TGCAGTGTTAGAGATCGCGGCCCTAGGGGCACAGATACGCAGTATCTT. The encoded protein is CSVRDRGPRGTDTQYL.

This chain links TRBV20-1 with TRBJ2-1, with TRBD2 matching over 8 bases. The CDR3 consists of 17 residues. With V trimmed by 0 bases and J by 7 bases, 14 bases remained unmatched. Per germline, CDR1 DFQATT and CDR2 SNEGSKA (reference sequence). For the CDR3, the DNA is TGCAGTGCTAGAGATCTGGTTGGCGGGAGGAGTGGTAATGAGCAGTTCTTC. Protein product: CSARDLVGGRSGNEQFF.

In this sample, this clonotype turned up a few times. The rearrangement joins TRBV7-8 to TRBJ2-7; 8 bases are a match to TRBD1. Germline-derived CDR1 and CDR2 are SGHVS and FQNEAQ. V was pared by 3 bases and J by 0 bases, with 13 bases of the junction left unmatched. The CDR3 length is 18 residues. The chain's CDR3 is CASSFFGMGQANSYEQYF. In nucleotides, the CDR3 is TGTGCCAGCAGCTTCTTCGGAATGGGACAGGCTAACTCCTACGAGCAGTACTTC.

This chain joins TRBV4-1 and TRBJ2-3; D remains unclear. Germline CDR1 MGHRA, CDR2 YSYEKL. This CDR3 has 15 residues. The V end lost 0 bases, the J end lost 2 bases, and 9 bases lay between the germline ends. CDR3 protein: CASSQEEAFTDTQYF. The CDR3 DNA reads TGCGCCAGCAGCCAAGAAGAAGCGTTCACAGATACGCAGTATTTT.

This clonotype was counted between two and nine times. The CDR3 reads CSARALAGGMNNEQFF. The CDR3 DNA reads as TGCAGTGCTAGAGCACTAGCGGGGGGCATGAACAATGAGCAGTTCTTC. The chain has TRBV20-1 and TRBJ2-1; 12 nucleotides align to TRBD2. This CDR3 is built from 16 residues. V trimming: 1 base; J trimming: 5 bases; junction bases outside the gene matches: 6. In germline, CDR1 is DFQATT, CDR2 SNEGSKA (reference sequence).

This clonotype was observed a handful of times. This rearrangement joins TRBV19 to TRBJ2-2; 7 positions match TRBD1. CDR1 is LNHDA, CDR2 SQIVND, per germline (reference sequence). With V trimmed by 7 bases and J by 1 base, 3 bases remained unmatched. This CDR3 has 14 residues. The CDR3 nucleotides are TGTGCCAGTAAACGGACAGGGAACACCGGGGAGCTGTTTTTT. Residues: CASKRTGNTGELFF. Together with reference TRBV19 and TRBJ2-2, the CDR3 gives the full variable domain: DGGITQSPKYLFRKEGQNVTLSCEQNLNHDAMYWYRQDPGQGLRLIYYSQIVNDFQKGDIAEGYSVSREKKESFPLTVTSAQKNPTAFYLCASKRTGNTGELFFGEGSRLTVL.

This clonotype was seen a handful of times. The V gene is TRBV12-3 or TRBV12-4, the J gene TRBJ2-3; D possibly corresponds to TRBD2 (5 bases). V was cut by 5 bases and J by 0 bases, with 21 bases left in between. The CDR3 is made up of 18 amino acids. CDR3 protein: CASSPFLTTRASTDTQYF. The CDR3 coding sequence is TGTGCCAGCAGTCCTTTTCTTACTACTAGGGCCAGCACAGATACGCAGTATTTT.

The chain recombines TRBV15 with TRBJ2-3, with D perhaps TRBD2 (6 bases). V was pared by 3 bases and J by 2 bases, with 18 bases between. The CDR3 runs 17 residues. Germline V gene lookup returns CDR1 LNHNV and CDR2 YYDKDF (reference sequence). The CDR3 loop reads CATSRAPLARVTDTQYF. The CDR3 nucleotides are TGTGCCACCAGCAGGGCCCCCCTAGCGAGAGTCACAGATACGCAGTATTTT.

A word on this clonotype: One end of the junction fails to match germline, which may point to a read error. The chain has TRBV5-1 and TRBJ2-5, with 9 bases fitting TRBD2. The CDR3 has 13 residues. Looked up from germline, CDR1 is SGHRS and CDR2 is YFSETQ. In nucleotides, the CDR3 is TGCGCCAGCAGCTTGACGGCGGGAGGGACCCAATACTTC. Protein sequence: CASSLTAGGTQYF.

The CDR3 reads CASSLRRVDRKLPGELFF. The CDR3 nucleotides are TGTGCCAGCAGCTTAAGGCGGGTGGACAGGAAACTCCCCGGGGAGCTGTTTTTT. The chain combines TRBV11-1 with TRBJ2-2, with 7 bases identical to TRBD1. The CDR3 runs to 18 residues. The ends lost 2 bases at V and 6 bases at J; junction bases unmatched: 15. Germline lookup yields CDR1 SGHAT and CDR2 FQDESV (reference sequence). Full variable domain (rest looked up from reference TRBV11-1 and TRBJ2-2): EAEVAQSPRYKITEKSQAVAFWCDPISGHATLYWYRQILGQGPELLVQFQDESVVDDSQLPKDRFSAERLKGVDSTLKIQPAELGDSAMYLCASSLRRVDRKLPGELFFGEGSRLTVL.